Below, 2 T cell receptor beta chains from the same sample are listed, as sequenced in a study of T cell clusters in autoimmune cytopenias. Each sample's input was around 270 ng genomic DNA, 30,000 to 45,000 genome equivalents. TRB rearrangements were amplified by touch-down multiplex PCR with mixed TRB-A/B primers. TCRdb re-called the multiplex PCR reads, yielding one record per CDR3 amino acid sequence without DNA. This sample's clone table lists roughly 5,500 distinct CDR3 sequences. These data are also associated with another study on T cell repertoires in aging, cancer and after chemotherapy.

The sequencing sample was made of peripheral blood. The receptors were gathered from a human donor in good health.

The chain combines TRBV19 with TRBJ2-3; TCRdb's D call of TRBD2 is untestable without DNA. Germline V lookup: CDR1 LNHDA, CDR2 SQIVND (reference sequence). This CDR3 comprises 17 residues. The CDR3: CASSIASGGAGTDTQYF.

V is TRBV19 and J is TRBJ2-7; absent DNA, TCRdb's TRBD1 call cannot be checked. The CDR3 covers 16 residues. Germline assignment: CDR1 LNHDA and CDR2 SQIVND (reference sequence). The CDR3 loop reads CASSIDAWTGGYEQYF.